This TCR beta chain was identified in a study of blood T cell repertoires in COVID-19. The wider study: Spain, Italy and the United States supplied samples that represented acute and convalescent COVID-19. The cDNA or gDNA used as material had been derived from T cells, B-cell-depleted T cells, or PBMCs.

Original data processing: Using reference gene primer amplification, nucleated cell counts were estimated. Some clones are missing from TCRdb's copy, which holds only in-frame ones; the method was immunoSEQ multiplex PCR. V, J and clone size derive from that table, while D and trimming were established from the DNA sequence. The data contain 180,000 or so clones, about nine tenths of them singletons. The length of the CDR3 is 13 residues. Trimming at V came to 10 bases and at J to 5 bases, leaving 8 bases not matched to a gene. Germline V CDR1 and CDR2: LNHDA, SQIVND (reference sequence). The clonotype comes from a man between 18 and 35 years old with active or convalescent COVID-19. The V gene is TRBV19, the J gene TRBJ2-7, with 10 bases fitting TRBD1. Sequenced sample: peripheral blood. The chain's CDR3 is CATARGTGDEQYF. CDR3 DNA: TGTGCCACCGCGAGGGGGACAGGGGACGAGCAGTACTTC. Full variable domain (remainder filled in from reference TRBV19 and TRBJ2-7): DGGITQSPKYLFRKEGQNVTLSCEQNLNHDAMYWYRQDPGQGLRLIYYSQIVNDFQKGDIAEGYSVSREKKESFPLTVTSAQKNPTAFYLCATARGTGDEQYFGPGTRLTVT.